This passage covers 11 T cell receptor beta chains from one sample sequenced in a study of control samples from healthy donors and cancer patients. Using immunoSEQ multiplex PCR, the repertoire was profiled, and TCRdb retains in-frame clones only, with some absent. The sample yields approximately 89,000 clones, more than 75% seen once. Specimen: blood. The receptors stem from a man in his forties or fifties in good health.

This clone was recorded a few times. The chain joins TRBV10-3 to TRBJ2-7; D perhaps matches TRBD1 (6 bases). This CDR3 region has 13 residues. The germline V gene has CDR1 ENHRY and CDR2 SYGVKD. V was cut by 2 bases and J by 4 bases, with 9 bases left in between. The CDR3 here is CAISEGQGYEQYF. CDR3 nucleotides: TGTGCCATCAGTGAGGGGCAGGGGTACGAGCAGTACTTC.

The gene calls are TRBV6-5 and TRBJ2-5; the D is unclear. The germline V and J ends were trimmed by 11 bases and 5 bases, with 24 bases remaining between them. Germline CDR1 reads MNHEY; CDR2 reads SVGAGI. CDR3 length: 15 amino acids. This CDR3 is CALSPRRSGWETQYF. DNA of the CDR3: TGTGCCCTCTCGCCCCGGCGCTCAGGATGGGAGACCCAGTACTTC.

V is TRBV2 and J is TRBJ1-6, with D possibly TRBD1 on 5 matching bases. The CDR3 sequence is 15 residues long. Deletions cut 7 bases from V and 1 base from J, with 11 bases between. CDR1 SNHLY and CDR2 FYNNEI come from the germline V gene. For the CDR3, the DNA is TGTGCCAGCAAACTTGAGGGGTCCTATAATTCACCCCTCCACTTT. Its translation is CASKLEGSYNSPLHF.

The V gene is TRBV10-1, the J gene TRBJ2-1; perhaps TRBD2 as D (6 bases). Germline lookup yields CDR1 WNHNN and CDR2 SYGVQD (reference sequence). V dropped 2 bases and J dropped 3 bases, with 11 bases sitting between them. CDR3 length equals 15 residues. The chain's CDR3 is CASSELAGLYNEQFF. The DNA for the CDR3 is TGCGCCAGCAGTGAGCTGGCGGGACTCTACAATGAGCAGTTCTTC.

The chain uses TRBV6-4 and TRBJ2-1; 7 bases line up with TRBD2. V dropped 4 bases and J dropped 5; count of bases not matched to a gene: 2. The CDR3 spans 13 residues. Germline CDR1 and CDR2: MRHNA and SNTAGT. The chain's CDR3 is CASSAGTNNEQFF. The CDR3, as DNA: TGTGCCAGCAGTGCCGGGACTAACAATGAGCAGTTCTTC.

The chain has TRBV19 and TRBJ2-1; TRBD2 is a possible D gene (5 bases). Germline V lookup: CDR1 LNHDA, CDR2 SQIVND (reference sequence). Trimming pared 6 bases from V and 9 bases from J, leaving 18 bases between. This CDR3 comprises 14 residues. The CDR3 spells CASRTGSGVSEQFF. CDR3 bases: TGTGCCAGTAGGACCGGGTCCGGGGTGAGTGAGCAGTTCTTC.

The J gene is TRBJ2-1, the V gene TRBV9; no firm D call. V was trimmed by 0 bases and J by 6 bases, leaving 10 bases between them. CDR1 and CDR2 (germline): SGDLS, YYNGEE. The CDR3 loop spans 14 amino acids. DNA for the CDR3: TGTGCCAGCAGCGTAGGTGGGTTGGGCAATGAGCAGTTCTTC. This gives the protein CASSVGGLGNEQFF.

This clone came up a few times. The chain links TRBV12-3 or TRBV12-4 to TRBJ2-7, with 10 bases lining up with TRBD1. V lost 5 bases to trimming and J lost 12 bases; unmatched junction nucleotides: 4. The CDR3 is made up of 11 amino acids. The CDR3 loop reads CASSRGTGAYF. The CDR3 DNA reads TGTGCCAGCAGTCGGGGGACAGGGGCGTACTTC.

This chain links TRBV4-3 with TRBJ2-5, with D tentatively TRBD1 or TRBD2 (5 bases each). Deletions cut 0 bases from V and 5 bases from J, with 13 bases between. CDR3 length: 15 amino acids. Germline lookup yields CDR1 LGHNA and CDR2 YSLEER. As DNA, the CDR3 is TGCGCCAGCAGCCAAGATGAGGGGCGCTACGAGACCCAGTACTTC. It codes for CASSQDEGRYETQYF.

A single count supports this clone. The chain couples TRBV7-3 to TRBJ1-5; the D gene is possibly TRBD1 (5 bases). V lost 1 base and J lost 4, with 14 bases in between. The CDR3 is made up of 16 amino acids. Germline V gene lookup returns CDR1 SGHTA and CDR2 FQGTGA. In DNA form, the CDR3 reads TGTGCCAGCAGCTTAAAGGACGGGGAGGGGAATCAGCCCCAGCATTTT. Amino acid sequence: CASSLKDGEGNQPQHF.

V gene TRBV4-1 combines with J gene TRBJ2-7; D unclear. Germline V gene sequence: CDR1 MGHRA, CDR2 YSYEKL. The CDR3 runs 13 residues. Trimming stripped 3 bases from V and 3 bases from J, with 9 bases between. In DNA form, the CDR3 reads TGCGCCAGCAGCCATTTCGAGTTCTACGAGCAGTACTTC. Protein: CASSHFEFYEQYF.